The 8 T cell receptor beta chains reported below all come from one sample, sequenced in a study of blood T cell repertoires in COVID-19. The table came from immunoSEQ multiplex PCR; TCRdb's copy has only in-frame clones and leaves some out. The sample holds roughly 420,000 clones, roughly 88% seen once. The specimen sequenced was PBMCs or T cells enriched from blood (not recorded which). All receptors derive from a woman under 40 with acute COVID-19.

The CDR3 nucleotides are TGCGCCAGCAGCCAAGACACCCGGAACAGCCCCTATGGCTACACCTTC. Translating gives CASSQDTRNSPYGYTF. The gene calls are TRBV4-3 and TRBJ1-2; no clear D. V was cut by 0 bases and J by 4 bases, with 15 bases left in between. The V gene's germline CDR1 is LGHNA and CDR2 YSLEER. This CDR3 has 16 amino acids.

The chain joins TRBV7-2 to TRBJ2-7; weak D call: TRBD2 (6 bases). The CDR3 has 14 amino acids. Germline assignment: CDR1 SGHTA and CDR2 FQGNSA. The V end lost 4 bases, the J end lost 5 bases, and 15 bases lay between the germline ends. The DNA of the CDR3 is TGTGCCAGCAGCTGGGGACGGGGGATGAACGAGCAGTACTTC. It translates to CASSWGRGMNEQYF.

This rearrangement joins TRBV5-6 to TRBJ1-2; 11 bases are shared with TRBD1. Trimming at V came to 3 bases and at J to 13 bases, leaving 8 bases not matched to a gene. The germline V gene has CDR1 SGHDT and CDR2 YYEEEE. There are 13 residues in the CDR3. The CDR3: CASSSPGQGAVTF. For the CDR3, the DNA is TGTGCCAGCAGCTCCCCCGGACAGGGGGCCGTCACCTTC.

The chain has TRBV7-9 and TRBJ1-2; D gene ambiguous. V was cut by 5 bases and J by 1 base, with 14 bases left in between. Germline loops: CDR1 SEHNR, CDR2 FQNEAQ (reference sequence). The CDR3 sequence is 15 residues long. The CDR3 nucleotides read TGTGCCAGCAGCCCCTCTGCTAGCAGTAACTATGGCTACACCTTC. It yields the protein CASSPSASSNYGYTF.

This clone showed up just once. The chain combines TRBV24-1 with TRBJ1-2, with TRBD1 matching 10 bases. J was trimmed by 5 bases and V by 4 bases; bases with no gene match: 6. The germline V gene has CDR1 KGHDR and CDR2 SFDVKD. CDR3 length: 15 residues. The CDR3 reads CATSEPGQGLYGYTF. As DNA, the CDR3 is TGTGCCACCAGTGAACCGGGACAGGGGTTGTATGGCTACACCTTC.

The V gene is TRBV9, the J gene TRBJ1-3, with 7 bases matching TRBD1. Germline V gene lookup returns CDR1 SGDLS and CDR2 YYNGEE. CDR3 length: 15 residues. V lost 4 bases, J lost 5 bases, and 9 bases stayed unmatched. CDR3 loop: CASSPSTGSRNTIYF. The CDR3 DNA sequence: TGTGCCAGCAGCCCATCGACAGGGTCGAGAAACACCATATATTTT.

This sequence joins TRBV5-1 and TRBJ1-1, with TRBD1 matching over 9 bases. CDR1 is SGHRS, CDR2 YFSETQ, per germline. The length of the CDR3 is 16 residues. The J segment lost 0 bases and the V segment lost 2 bases, leaving 5 bases of the junction unmatched. As DNA, the CDR3 is TGCGCCAGCAGCTTACAGGGGGCCGATATGAACACTGAAGCTTTCTTT. This encodes CASSLQGADMNTEAFF.

The chain has TRBV12-5 and TRBJ2-3, with D possibly TRBD2 on 7 matching bases. Trimming took 2 bases from V and 4 from J, leaving 16 bases between them. The CDR3 is 16 residues long. CDR1 and CDR2 (germline): LGHNT, FRNRAP. The CDR3 sequence: CASGLPYRGASDTQYF. The CDR3 DNA reads as TGTGCTAGTGGTTTGCCTTATCGGGGGGCCTCAGATACGCAGTATTTT.